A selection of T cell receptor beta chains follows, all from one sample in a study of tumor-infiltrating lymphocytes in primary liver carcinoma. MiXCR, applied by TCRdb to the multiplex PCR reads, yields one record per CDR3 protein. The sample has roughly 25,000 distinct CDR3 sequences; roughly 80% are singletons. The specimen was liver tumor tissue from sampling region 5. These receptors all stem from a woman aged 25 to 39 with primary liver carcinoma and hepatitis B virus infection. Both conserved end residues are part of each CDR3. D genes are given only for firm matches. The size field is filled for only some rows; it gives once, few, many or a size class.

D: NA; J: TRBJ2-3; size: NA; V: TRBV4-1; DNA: TGCGCCAGAAGACAACTAGGCATGGTAGCTGAAGACTCGGATATGCAGTATTTT; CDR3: CARRQLGMVAEDSDMQYF
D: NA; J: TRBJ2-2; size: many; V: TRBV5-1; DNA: TGCGCCAGCAGCTTGACGGGCCGACCGAACACCGGGGAGCTGTTTTTT; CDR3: CASSLTGRPNTGELFF
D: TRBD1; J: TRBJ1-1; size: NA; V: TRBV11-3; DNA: TGTGCCTCCGGTCAGGGGGCGCCAATCTCCACTGAAGCTTTCTTT; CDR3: CASGQGAPISTEAFF
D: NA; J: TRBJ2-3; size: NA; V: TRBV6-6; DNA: TGTACCAGCAGCTGGGACTCGACCCCCAACACAGATACGCAGTATTTT; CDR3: CTSSWDSTPNTDTQYF
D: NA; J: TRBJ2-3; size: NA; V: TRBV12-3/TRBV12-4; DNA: TGTGCCAGCAGTTTACGGACCTGTACTAGCCCGGGAGTTGTGATGAGTACGCAGTATTTC; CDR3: CASSLRTCTSPGVVMSTQYF
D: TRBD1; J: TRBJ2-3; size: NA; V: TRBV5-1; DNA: TGCGCCAGCGGCCCTTGGACAGGGATCAATTCAGATACGCAGTATTTC; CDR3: CASGPWTGINSDTQYF
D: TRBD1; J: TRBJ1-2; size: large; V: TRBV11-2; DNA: TGTGCCAGCAGCCGCAGGGGGCGCGGGGACTATGGCTACACCTTC; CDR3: CASSRRGRGDYGYTF
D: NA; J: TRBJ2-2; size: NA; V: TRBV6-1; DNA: TGTGCCAGCAGTGAAATCCTTCCCGGGGGCGCCGCGAACACCTGGGAGCTGGTTTTT; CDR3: CASSEILPGGAANTWELVF
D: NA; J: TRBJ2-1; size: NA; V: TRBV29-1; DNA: TGCAATGTAGATCAAAATGAGCAGCTCTTC; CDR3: CNVDQNEQLF
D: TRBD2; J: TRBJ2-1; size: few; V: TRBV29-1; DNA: TGCAGTGCCACCGGGCTAGCGGGCTATAATGAGCAGTTCTTC; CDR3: CSATGLAGYNEQFF
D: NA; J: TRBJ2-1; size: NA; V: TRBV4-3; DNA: TGCGCCAGCAGCCAAAATGCAGGAAGCTCCTATAATGAGCAGTTCTTC; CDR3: CASSQNAGSSYNEQFF
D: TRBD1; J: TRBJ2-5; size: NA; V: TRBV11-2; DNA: TGTGCCAGCAGCCTCCCTGGACAGGGAGCTGGGAAAGAGACCCAGTACTTC; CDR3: CASSLPGQGAGKETQYF
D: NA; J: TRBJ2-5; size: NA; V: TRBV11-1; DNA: NA; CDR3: CASSWAGGTGTQHF
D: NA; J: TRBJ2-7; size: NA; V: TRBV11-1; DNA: TGTCTCAGGAGCTTAGGATACATCCGCGAGCAGTACTTC; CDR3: CLRSLGYIREQYF
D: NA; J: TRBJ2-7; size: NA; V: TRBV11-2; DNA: TGTGCCAGCAGTACCACAGGAAGAGGCTCTTGTACCTACGAGCAGTACTTC; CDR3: CASSTTGRGSCTYEQYF
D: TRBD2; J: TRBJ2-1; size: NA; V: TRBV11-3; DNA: TGTGCCAGCAGCCGACTAGCGGGGGGGGCTTATGAGGAGTTCTTC; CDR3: CASSRLAGGAYEEFF
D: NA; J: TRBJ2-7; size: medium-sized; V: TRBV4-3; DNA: TGCGCCAGCAGCCAGCTACAGGACAGCTCCTACGAGCAGTACTTC; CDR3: CASSQLQDSSYEQYF
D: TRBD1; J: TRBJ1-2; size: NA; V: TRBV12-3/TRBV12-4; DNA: TGTGCCAGCAGTGTCTCCTCTGGGACAGGGGGAGGCTATGGCTACACCTTC; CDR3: CASSVSSGTGGGYGYTF
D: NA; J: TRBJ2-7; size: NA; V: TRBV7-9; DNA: TGTACCAGCAGTGCGGATACCTACGAGCAGTACTTC; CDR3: CTSSADTYEQYF
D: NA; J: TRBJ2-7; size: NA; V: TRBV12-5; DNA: TGTGCTAGTAGTTTGGCACAAGGCAGCTCCTACGAGCACTACTTC; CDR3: CASSLAQGSSYEHYF
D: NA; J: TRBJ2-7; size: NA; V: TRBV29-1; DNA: TGCAGCGCAACGGCCTCCATCATAGCTGGCGAGCAGTACTTC; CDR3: CSATASIIAGEQYF
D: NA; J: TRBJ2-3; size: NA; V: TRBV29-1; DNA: TGCAGCGTAGAGCGGATACAAGGCCGACAGGGTTCGGCGGAAACTAGCGGAGGCAGAGATACGCATTATTTT; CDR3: CSVERIQGRQGSAETSGGRDTHYF
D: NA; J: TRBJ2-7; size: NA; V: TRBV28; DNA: TGTGCCAGCAGTTTCTCACAGGGACGCGAGCACTACTTC; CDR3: CASSFSQGREHYF
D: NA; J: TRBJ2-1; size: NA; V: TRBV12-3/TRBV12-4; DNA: TGTGCCGGCAGTTTACGATTATTCAATGAGCAGTTCTTC; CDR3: CAGSLRLFNEQFF
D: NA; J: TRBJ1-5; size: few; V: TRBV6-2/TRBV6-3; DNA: TGTGCCAGCAGTTATCGGGGCAATCAGCCCCAGCATTTC; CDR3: CASSYRGNQPQHF
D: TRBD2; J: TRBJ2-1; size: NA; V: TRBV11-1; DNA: TGTGTGACCAGGACCGGGACTAGCGGTTACAATGAGCAGTTCTTC; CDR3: CVTRTGTSGYNEQFF
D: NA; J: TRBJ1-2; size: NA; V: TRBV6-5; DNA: TGTGCCAGTAGTGGAGTGGTTAACTATGGCTACACCTTC; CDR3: CASSGVVNYGYTF
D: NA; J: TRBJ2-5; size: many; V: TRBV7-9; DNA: TGTGCCAGCAGCCAGGGACTCAACTGGGGAGAGACCCAGTACTTC; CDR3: CASSQGLNWGETQYF
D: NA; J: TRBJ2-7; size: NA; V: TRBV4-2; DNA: TGTGCCAGCAGCCAAGAAGGGACGGGAGAGGGCTACGAGCGGTACTTC; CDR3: CASSQEGTGEGYERYF
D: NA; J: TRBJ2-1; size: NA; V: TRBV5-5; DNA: TGTACCAGCACCTTGGACTTCCACAATGAGCAGTTCTTC; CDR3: CTSTLDFHNEQFF
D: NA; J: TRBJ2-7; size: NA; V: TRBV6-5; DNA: TGTGCCATCAGCTACAAGGACAGCAGTTCCTACGAGCAGTACTTC; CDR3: CAISYKDSSSYEQYF
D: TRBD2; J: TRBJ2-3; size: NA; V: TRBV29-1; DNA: TGCAGCGCCTCCCGGACTAGCGGGACTAGATCAGATACGCGGTATTTT; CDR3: CSASRTSGTRSDTRYF
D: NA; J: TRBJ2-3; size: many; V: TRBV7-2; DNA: TGTGCCAGCAGCTCTTCCTTGGTGGATACGCAGTATTTT; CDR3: CASSSSLVDTQYF
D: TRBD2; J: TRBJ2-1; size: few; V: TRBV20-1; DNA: TGCAGTGCCCTAGCGGGGAGGGCCGTCGGCTACAATGAGCAGTTCTTC; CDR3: CSALAGRAVGYNEQFF
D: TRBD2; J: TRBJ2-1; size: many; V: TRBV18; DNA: TGTGCCAGCTCACCGGCGGGACTAGACTACAATGAGCAGTTCTTC; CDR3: CASSPAGLDYNEQFF
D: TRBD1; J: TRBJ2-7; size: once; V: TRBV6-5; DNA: TGTGCCAGCAGTCACAGGGACAGCATCTCCTACGAGCAGTACTTC; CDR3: CASSHRDSISYEQYF
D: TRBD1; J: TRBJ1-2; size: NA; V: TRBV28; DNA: TGTGCCGGCATCCAAGGACAGGGGGCTAACTATAGCTACACTTTC; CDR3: CAGIQGQGANYSYTF
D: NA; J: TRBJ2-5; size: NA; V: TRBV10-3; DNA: TGTGCCATCAGTGAGTCGGCTACCAGACAAGAGACCCGATGCTTC; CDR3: CAISESATRQETRCF
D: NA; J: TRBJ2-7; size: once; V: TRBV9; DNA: TGTGCCAGCAGCCATTCCAGGCTTCCTCGGGGTAGTGAGCAGTACTTC; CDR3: CASSHSRLPRGSEQYF
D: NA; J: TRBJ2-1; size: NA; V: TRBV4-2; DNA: TGTGCCAGCAGGCAAGAGACGCAGTGGACCAATGAGGAGTTCTTC; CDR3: CASRQETQWTNEEFF
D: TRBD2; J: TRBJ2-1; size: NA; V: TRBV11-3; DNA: TGTGCTAGCAGCCGACTAGCGGGGGGGGAGTATGAGCAGTCCTTC; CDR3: CASSRLAGGEYEQSF
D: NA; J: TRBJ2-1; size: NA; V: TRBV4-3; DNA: TGCGCCAGCAACCTAGAGGCAGGGCAAAGTTGTGAGCAGTTCTTC; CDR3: CASNLEAGQSCEQFF
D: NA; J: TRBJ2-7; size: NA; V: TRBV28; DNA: NA; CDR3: CASSLEREWSEKYF
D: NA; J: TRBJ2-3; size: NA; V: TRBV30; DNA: TGTGCCTGGAGTATTTGGTCCTGGATAGGGACAGATACGCAGTATTTT; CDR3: CAWSIWSWIGTDTQYF
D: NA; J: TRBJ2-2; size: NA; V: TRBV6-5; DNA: TGTGACAGCAGTCCGCGTACAGGGTTCACCGGTGAGCTGTTTTTT; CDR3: CDSSPRTGFTGELFF
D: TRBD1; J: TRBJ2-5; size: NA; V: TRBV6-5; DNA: TGTGCCAGCAGTACCGGCAGGGGGCTAACCCAGTGCTTC; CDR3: CASSTGRGLTQCF
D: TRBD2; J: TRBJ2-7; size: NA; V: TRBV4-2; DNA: TGTGCCAGCAGCCAGGAACAACTAGGACGGGGGGGACCGCGCGAACAGTACTTC; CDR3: CASSQEQLGRGGPREQYF
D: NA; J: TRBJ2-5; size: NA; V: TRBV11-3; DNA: TGTGTCAGCAGCCCGGGGGATTCTAGCCAGAGTGTGCAGGAGACCCAGTACTTC; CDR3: CVSSPGDSSQSVQETQYF
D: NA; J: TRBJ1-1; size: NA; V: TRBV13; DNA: TGTGCTAGCAGGATAGGGAGTGCAAACACTGAAGCTTTCTTT; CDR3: CASRIGSANTEAFF
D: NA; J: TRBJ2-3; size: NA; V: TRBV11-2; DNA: TGTGCCAGTGGCTTAGCGCTAGGGGATACGCAGTGTTTT; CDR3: CASGLALGDTQCF
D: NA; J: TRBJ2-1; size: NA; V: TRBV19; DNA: TGTGCCACGTCTAATTGGGATGAGCTGTTCTTC; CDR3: CATSNWDELFF
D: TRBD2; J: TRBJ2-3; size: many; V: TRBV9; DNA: TGTGCCAGCAGCGTCTCATCTAGCGGGAGGCCTCCCGTAGATACGCAGTATTTT; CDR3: CASSVSSSGRPPVDTQYF
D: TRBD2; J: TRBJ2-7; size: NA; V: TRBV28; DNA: TGTGTTAGCAGTTTAGTCACTAGCGCTCCATACGAGCAGTACTTC; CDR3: CVSSLVTSAPYEQYF
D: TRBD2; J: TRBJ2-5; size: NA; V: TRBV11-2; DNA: TGTGCCAGCAGCCCCTATGGCGGGAGAACACAAGAGACCCAGTACTTC; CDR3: CASSPYGGRTQETQYF
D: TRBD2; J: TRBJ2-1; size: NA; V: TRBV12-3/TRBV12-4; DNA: TGTGCCAGCAGTTTCGGGACTAGCGACTACAATGAGCAGTTCTTC; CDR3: CASSFGTSDYNEQFF
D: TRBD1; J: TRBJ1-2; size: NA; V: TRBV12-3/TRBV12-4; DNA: TGTGGCATCAGTTTATCCGCAGGGGGCCATGGCTACACCTTC; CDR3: CGISLSAGGHGYTF
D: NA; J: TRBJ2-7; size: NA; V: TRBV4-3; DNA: TGCGCCAGCAGCCAAGCTGTGACGGGTGGTCGCATTAGCCACGAGCAGTACTTC; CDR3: CASSQAVTGGRISHEQYF
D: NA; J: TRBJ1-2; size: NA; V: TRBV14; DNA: TGTGCCAGCAGCCATCCCCAGCCGGATGGTTACACCTTC; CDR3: CASSHPQPDGYTF
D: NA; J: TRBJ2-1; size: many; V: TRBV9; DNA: TGTGCCAGCAGCGTAGGTAGTTCCCATGAGCAGTTCTTC; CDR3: CASSVGSSHEQFF